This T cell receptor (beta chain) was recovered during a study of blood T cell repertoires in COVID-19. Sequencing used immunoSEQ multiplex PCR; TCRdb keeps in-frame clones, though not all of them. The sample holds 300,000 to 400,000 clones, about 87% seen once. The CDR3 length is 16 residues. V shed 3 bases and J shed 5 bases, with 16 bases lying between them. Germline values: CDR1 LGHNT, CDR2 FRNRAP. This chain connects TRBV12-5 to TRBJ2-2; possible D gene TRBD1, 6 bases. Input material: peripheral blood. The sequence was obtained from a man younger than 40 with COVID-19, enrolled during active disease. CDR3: CASGFGTQGDTGELFF. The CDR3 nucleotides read TGTGCTAGTGGTTTCGGGACACAAGGGGATACCGGGGAGCTGTTTTTT.